This T cell receptor beta chain emerged from a study of identical twins. Germline V lookup: CDR1 DFQATT, CDR2 SNEGSKA (reference sequence). CDR3 size: 14 residues. Trimming took off 4 bases at V and 3 bases at J, with 14 bases between the two ends. A universal primer site was created by template switching, with the cDNA bearing unique molecular identifiers. One entry per CDR3 protein, called by TCRdb with MiXCR from the 5' RACE reads. The sample includes more than 250,000 distinct CDR3 sequences, under 9% of them seen just once. Regarding the study as a whole: Among out-of-frame alpha sequences shared by twins, low generation probability occurred in excess.

The sample holds many counts of this clonotype. The antigen remains unidentified. These data were also reused for a study on yellow fever vaccine responses in identical twins.

The sample taken for sequencing was memory (CD45RO+) T cells sorted from blood. This chain connects TRBV20-1 to TRBJ2-3; weak D call: TRBD1 (5 bases). The source is a woman younger than 30 in good health. Here the CDR3 reads CSAKSTVRTDTQYF. For the CDR3, the DNA is TGCAGTGCTAAATCGACAGTCCGAACAGATACGCAGTATTTT.